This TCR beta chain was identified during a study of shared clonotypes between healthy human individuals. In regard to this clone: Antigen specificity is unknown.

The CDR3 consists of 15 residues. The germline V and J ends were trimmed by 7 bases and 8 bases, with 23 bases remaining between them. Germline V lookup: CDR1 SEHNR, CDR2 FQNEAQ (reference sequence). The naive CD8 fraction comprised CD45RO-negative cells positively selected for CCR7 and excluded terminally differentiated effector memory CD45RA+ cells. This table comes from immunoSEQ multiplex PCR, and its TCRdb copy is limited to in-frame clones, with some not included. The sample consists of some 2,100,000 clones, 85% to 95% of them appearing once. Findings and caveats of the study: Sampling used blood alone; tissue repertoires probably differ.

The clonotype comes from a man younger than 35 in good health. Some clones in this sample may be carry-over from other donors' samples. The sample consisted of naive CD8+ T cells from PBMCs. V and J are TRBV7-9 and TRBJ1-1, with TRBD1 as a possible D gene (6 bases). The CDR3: CASTLGARPASEAFF. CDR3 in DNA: TGTGCCAGCACCTTGGGGGCCCGGCCCGCAAGCGAAGCTTTCTTT.